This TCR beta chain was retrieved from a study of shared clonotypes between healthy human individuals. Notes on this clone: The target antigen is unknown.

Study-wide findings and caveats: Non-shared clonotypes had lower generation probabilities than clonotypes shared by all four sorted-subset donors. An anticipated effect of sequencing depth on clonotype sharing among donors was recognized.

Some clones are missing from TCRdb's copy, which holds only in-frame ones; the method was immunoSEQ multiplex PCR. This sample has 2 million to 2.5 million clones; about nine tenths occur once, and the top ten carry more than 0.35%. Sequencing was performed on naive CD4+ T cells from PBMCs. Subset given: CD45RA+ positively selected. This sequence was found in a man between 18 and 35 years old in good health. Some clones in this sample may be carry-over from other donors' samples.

CDR3 amino acids: CASKAGPFTYEQYF. CDR3 coding DNA: TGTGCCAGCAAGGCTGGACCGTTCACCTACGAGCAGTACTTC. The rearrangement joins TRBV6-5 to TRBJ2-7; D is ambiguous. V was pared by 7 bases and J by 2 bases, with 15 bases between. Germline V gives CDR1 MNHEY, CDR2 SVGAGI. This CDR3 has 14 amino acids.